This T cell receptor beta chain was identified in a study of response to subunit inactivated influenza vaccine. Study-level findings and limits: Every seasonal influenza vaccination brings in few new T cells, the authors suggested.

TCRdb re-derived calls from the RT-PCR reads in MiXCR, one entry per CDR3 protein. The repertoire holds around 580,000 distinct CDR3 sequences, with 10% to 15% as singletons. CDR1 is SGHVS, CDR2 FQNEAQ, per germline. J was trimmed by 9 bases and V by 6 bases; bases with no gene match: 11. The CDR3 has 15 residues. This clonotype showed up just a few times. Its target is unknown. The clonotype originates from a man aged 45-65 years who received an inactivated influenza vaccine. The V call is TRBV7-8, the J call TRBJ1-6, with 7 bases lining up with TRBD1. The source was PBMCs from blood, collected on the day of vaccination. In nucleotides, the CDR3 is TGTGCCAGCAGGCGGGGGGACAGCGACCGTTCACCCCTCCACTTT. It codes for CASRRGDSDRSPLHF. The complete variable domain, with remaining parts taken from reference TRBV7-8 and TRBJ1-6, reads GAGVSQSPRYKVAKRGQDVALRCDPISGHVSLFWYQQALGQGPEFLTYFQNEAQLDKSGLPSDRFFAERPEGSVSTLKIQRTQQEDSAVYLCASRRGDSDRSPLHFGNGTRLTVT.